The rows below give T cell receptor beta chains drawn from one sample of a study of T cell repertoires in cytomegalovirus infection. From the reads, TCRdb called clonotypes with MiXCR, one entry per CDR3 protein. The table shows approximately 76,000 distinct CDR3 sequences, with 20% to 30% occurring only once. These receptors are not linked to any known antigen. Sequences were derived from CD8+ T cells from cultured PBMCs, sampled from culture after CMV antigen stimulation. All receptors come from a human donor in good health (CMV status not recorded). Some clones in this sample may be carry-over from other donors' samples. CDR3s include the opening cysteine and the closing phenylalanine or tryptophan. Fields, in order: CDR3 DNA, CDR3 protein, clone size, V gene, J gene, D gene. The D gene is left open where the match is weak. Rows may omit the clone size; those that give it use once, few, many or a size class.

cdr3_nt: TGTGCCAGCAGCTTGAAAACAGGGAGTAATTCACCCCTCCACTTT
cdr3_aa: CASSLKTGSNSPLHF
clone_size: few
v_call: TRBV7-2
j_call: TRBJ1-6
d_call: -

cdr3_nt: TGTGCCAGCAGTTCCCCGACAGGGTCATACTCCTACGAGCAGTACTTC
cdr3_aa: CASSSPTGSYSYEQYF
clone_size: few
v_call: TRBV6-5
j_call: TRBJ2-7
d_call: TRBD1

cdr3_nt: TGTGCCCAGGCCGACGGCGAGCAGTACTTC
cdr3_aa: CAQADGEQYF
clone_size: -
v_call: TRBV30
j_call: TRBJ2-7
d_call: -

cdr3_nt: TGTGCCAGCAGCTCAACACAAGCCAATGCCCTGGTCCAGTACTTC
cdr3_aa: CASSSTQANALVQYF
clone_size: -
v_call: TRBV7-9
j_call: TRBJ2-7
d_call: -

cdr3_nt: TGTGCCAGCAGTTACTCCCCGGGGTCCTACGAGCAGTACTTC
cdr3_aa: CASSYSPGSYEQYF
clone_size: -
v_call: TRBV6-5
j_call: TRBJ2-7
d_call: -

cdr3_nt: TGTGCCAGCAGCTTAGCAGGGCCCTCCCGGGAGCAGTTCTTC
cdr3_aa: CASSLAGPSREQFF
clone_size: few
v_call: TRBV7-6
j_call: TRBJ2-1
d_call: -

cdr3_nt: TGTGCCAGCAGCTTAGCCCAACTAGCGGGACATGAGACCCAGTACTTC
cdr3_aa: CASSLAQLAGHETQYF
clone_size: many
v_call: TRBV7-9
j_call: TRBJ2-5
d_call: TRBD2

cdr3_nt: TGTGCCAGCAGTTACCCATCCGGACAGGGGGCCTACAATGAGCAGTTCTTC
cdr3_aa: CASSYPSGQGAYNEQFF
clone_size: many
v_call: TRBV6-2/TRBV6-3
j_call: TRBJ2-1
d_call: TRBD1

cdr3_nt: TGTGCCAGCAGCTTGGACCCAGGGCCCCTAGGAAACTATGGCTACACCTTC
cdr3_aa: CASSLDPGPLGNYGYTF
clone_size: many
v_call: TRBV7-8
j_call: TRBJ1-2
d_call: -

cdr3_nt: TGTGCCAGCAGCTTGGGGACCCAGGGTCGGACCGGGGAGCTGTTTTTT
cdr3_aa: CASSLGTQGRTGELFF
clone_size: -
v_call: TRBV5-4
j_call: TRBJ2-2
d_call: -

cdr3_nt: TGTGCCAGCAGCCCAAGACAGAGGAACACTGAAGCTTTCTTT
cdr3_aa: CASSPRQRNTEAFF
clone_size: many
v_call: TRBV7-2
j_call: TRBJ1-1
d_call: -

cdr3_nt: TGTGCCAGTACGTTAGGAACGGGGATGAACACTGAAGCTTTCTTT
cdr3_aa: CASTLGTGMNTEAFF
clone_size: few
v_call: TRBV19
j_call: TRBJ1-1
d_call: -

cdr3_nt: TGTGCCAGCAGGGGGGGACAGGGCTCCTACAATGAGCAGTTCTTC
cdr3_aa: CASRGGQGSYNEQFF
clone_size: -
v_call: TRBV6-5
j_call: TRBJ2-1
d_call: TRBD1

cdr3_nt: TGCAGTGCCCGGACAGGGTATAACTATGGCTACACCTTC
cdr3_aa: CSARTGYNYGYTF
clone_size: -
v_call: TRBV20-1
j_call: TRBJ1-2
d_call: TRBD1

cdr3_nt: TGCAGTGCTAGAGATCCTCCAGGGGGTCAGGAGACCCAGTACTTC
cdr3_aa: CSARDPPGGQETQYF
clone_size: -
v_call: TRBV20-1
j_call: TRBJ2-5
d_call: TRBD1

cdr3_nt: TGTGCCATAGCGGTGTTGGGGGACACTGAAGCTTTCTTT
cdr3_aa: CAIAVLGDTEAFF
clone_size: many
v_call: TRBV28
j_call: TRBJ1-1
d_call: -

cdr3_nt: TGTGCCAGCAGTCCCAGCGTGGGCAGGGTCTCCTACGAGCAGTACTTC
cdr3_aa: CASSPSVGRVSYEQYF
clone_size: -
v_call: TRBV27
j_call: TRBJ2-7
d_call: -

cdr3_nt: TGTGCCAGCAGGTTCAGGAGTTCTAGCACAGATACGCAGTATTTT
cdr3_aa: CASRFRSSSTDTQYF
clone_size: many
v_call: TRBV7-8
j_call: TRBJ2-3
d_call: -

cdr3_nt: TGTGCCAGTAGTATAGTATTGGAGAACACTGAAGCTTTCTTT
cdr3_aa: CASSIVLENTEAFF
clone_size: once
v_call: TRBV19
j_call: TRBJ1-1
d_call: -

cdr3_nt: TGCGCCAGCAGCACCGACGACAGCCTCTACGAGCAGTACTTC
cdr3_aa: CASSTDDSLYEQYF
clone_size: -
v_call: TRBV5-1
j_call: TRBJ2-7
d_call: -

cdr3_nt: TGTGCCAGCAGTTCCCGGACGGACTCCTACGAGCAGTACTTC
cdr3_aa: CASSSRTDSYEQYF
clone_size: many
v_call: TRBV6-6
j_call: TRBJ2-7
d_call: -

cdr3_nt: TGCGCCAGCAGCCAAGACCCGGGACGGTCCAATCAGCCCCAGCATTTT
cdr3_aa: CASSQDPGRSNQPQHF
clone_size: once
v_call: TRBV4-1
j_call: TRBJ1-5
d_call: -

cdr3_nt: TGTGCCAGCAGTCCCACGTGGACGGATACCTACGAGCAGTACTTC
cdr3_aa: CASSPTWTDTYEQYF
clone_size: -
v_call: TRBV6-2/TRBV6-3
j_call: TRBJ2-7
d_call: -

cdr3_nt: TGTGCCATCACCGTGGGGGGGGCCAACGTCCTGACTTTC
cdr3_aa: CAITVGGANVLTF
clone_size: few
v_call: TRBV10-3
j_call: TRBJ2-6
d_call: -

cdr3_nt: TGTGCCAGCAGCTTGGGGGGGACAGGGGGTGGTCAGCCCCAGCGTTTT
cdr3_aa: CASSLGGTGGGQPQRF
clone_size: -
v_call: TRBV5-5
j_call: TRBJ1-5
d_call: TRBD1

cdr3_nt: TGTGCCAGCAGTTTATATGGGGCCAGGGGCTCCCAATTCTTTAACTATGGCTACACCTTC
cdr3_aa: CASSLYGARGSQFFNYGYTF
clone_size: -
v_call: TRBV27
j_call: TRBJ1-2
d_call: -

cdr3_nt: TGCAGTGCTAGTGGGGGACAGAGCTCTAACTATGGCTACACCTTC
cdr3_aa: CSASGGQSSNYGYTF
clone_size: -
v_call: TRBV20-1
j_call: TRBJ1-2
d_call: TRBD1

cdr3_nt: TGTGCCAGCAGGAAGACAGGGGCCAATGAGCAGTTCTTC
cdr3_aa: CASRKTGANEQFF
clone_size: -
v_call: TRBV28
j_call: TRBJ2-1
d_call: TRBD1

cdr3_nt: TGTGCCAGCAGTTTAGCCAGCCGGGTTAACTATGGCTACACCTTC
cdr3_aa: CASSLASRVNYGYTF
clone_size: -
v_call: TRBV12-3/TRBV12-4
j_call: TRBJ1-2
d_call: -

cdr3_nt: TGTGCCAGCAGCTTTACAGGGCGGAATGAAAAACTGTTTTTT
cdr3_aa: CASSFTGRNEKLFF
clone_size: few
v_call: TRBV11-2
j_call: TRBJ1-4
d_call: -

cdr3_nt: TGCAGTGCCGTAAACAAAGACCAAGGGACTGAAGCTTTCTTT
cdr3_aa: CSAVNKDQGTEAFF
clone_size: many
v_call: TRBV20-1
j_call: TRBJ1-1
d_call: -

cdr3_nt: TGTGCCAGCAGCTTAAGAGGTCAGCAAGAGACCCAGTACTTC
cdr3_aa: CASSLRGQQETQYF
clone_size: many
v_call: TRBV7-9
j_call: TRBJ2-5
d_call: -

cdr3_nt: TGTGCCAGCAGTGAACGGCTAGCGGGGACGGAGACCCAGTACTTC
cdr3_aa: CASSERLAGTETQYF
clone_size: -
v_call: TRBV2
j_call: TRBJ2-5
d_call: TRBD2

cdr3_nt: TGCGCCAGCAGCTCGGAACCATGGGTAGACCAAGAGACCCAGTACTTC
cdr3_aa: CASSSEPWVDQETQYF
clone_size: -
v_call: TRBV5-1
j_call: TRBJ2-5
d_call: -

cdr3_nt: TGTGCCAGCAGTTTATCAGTGGGGGTGCCGGTGGGAACCGGGGAGCTGTTTTTT
cdr3_aa: CASSLSVGVPVGTGELFF
clone_size: few
v_call: TRBV27
j_call: TRBJ2-2
d_call: -

cdr3_nt: TGTGCCAGCAGCCCAGGACTAGCGGGGCGCACAGATACGCAGTATTTT
cdr3_aa: CASSPGLAGRTDTQYF
clone_size: -
v_call: TRBV7-2
j_call: TRBJ2-3
d_call: TRBD2